Sequencing of this T cell receptor (beta chain) was carried out in a study of tumour-infiltrating T cells in Burkitt lymphoma. Study overall: Repertoire clonality predicted overall and progression-free survival.

There are 15 residues in the CDR3. Germline lookup yields CDR1 SGHNT and CDR2 YYREEE (reference sequence). Losses at the gene ends were 2 bases for V and 6 bases for J; bases not matched to a gene: 6. The data were produced by immunoSEQ multiplex PCR, yet TCRdb's version contains in-frame clones alone and is incomplete. Among about 7,100 clones listed, about a sixth were seen once. The sequenced material came from tumor tissue. The J gene is TRBJ2-1, the V gene TRBV5-4, with 9 bases lining up with TRBD1. The receptor was isolated from a human donor with diffuse large B-cell lymphoma. The CDR3 loop reads CASSLSGTGSNEQFF. The CDR3 nucleotides read TGTGCCAGCAGCTTATCCGGGACAGGGAGCAATGAGCAGTTCTTC.